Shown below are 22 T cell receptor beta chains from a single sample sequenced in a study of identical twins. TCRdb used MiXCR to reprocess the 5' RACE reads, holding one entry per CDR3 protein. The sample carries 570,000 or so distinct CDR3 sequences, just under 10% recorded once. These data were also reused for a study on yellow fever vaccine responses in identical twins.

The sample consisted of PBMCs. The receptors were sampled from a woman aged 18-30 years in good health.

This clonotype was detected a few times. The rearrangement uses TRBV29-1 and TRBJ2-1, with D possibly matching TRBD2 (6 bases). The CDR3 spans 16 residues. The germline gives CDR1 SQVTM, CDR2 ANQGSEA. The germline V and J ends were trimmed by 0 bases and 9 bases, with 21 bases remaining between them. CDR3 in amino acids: CSVEDREGGGWGEQFF. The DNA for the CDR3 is TGCAGCGTTGAAGATCGAGAGGGAGGTGGGTGGGGTGAGCAGTTCTTC.

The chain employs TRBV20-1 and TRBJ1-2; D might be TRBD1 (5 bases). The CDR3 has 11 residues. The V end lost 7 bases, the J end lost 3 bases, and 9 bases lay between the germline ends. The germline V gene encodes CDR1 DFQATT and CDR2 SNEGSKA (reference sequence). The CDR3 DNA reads TGCAGTGTGGGGGAAGACTATGGCTACACCTTC. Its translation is CSVGEDYGYTF.

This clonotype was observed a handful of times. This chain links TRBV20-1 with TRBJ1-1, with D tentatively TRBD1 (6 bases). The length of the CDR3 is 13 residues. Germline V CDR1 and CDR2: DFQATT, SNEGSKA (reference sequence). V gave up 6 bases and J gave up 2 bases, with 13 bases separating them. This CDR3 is CSAPFRGNTEAFF. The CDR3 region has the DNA TGCAGTGCCCCTTTCAGGGGAAACACTGAAGCTTTCTTT.

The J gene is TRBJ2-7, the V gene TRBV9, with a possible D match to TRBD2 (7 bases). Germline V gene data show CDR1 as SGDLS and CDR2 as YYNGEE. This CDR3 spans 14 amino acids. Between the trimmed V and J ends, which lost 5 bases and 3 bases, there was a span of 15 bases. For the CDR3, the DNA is TGTGCCAGCAGTCGGGGGGCGACGGTCTACGAGCAGTACTTC. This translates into CASSRGATVYEQYF.

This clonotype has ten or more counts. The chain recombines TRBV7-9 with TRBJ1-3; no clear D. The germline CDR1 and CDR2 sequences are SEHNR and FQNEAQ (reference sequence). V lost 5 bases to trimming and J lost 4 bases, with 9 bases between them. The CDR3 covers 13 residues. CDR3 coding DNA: TGTGCCAGCAGCCCCCGGACGGGAAACACCATATATTTT. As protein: CASSPRTGNTIYF.

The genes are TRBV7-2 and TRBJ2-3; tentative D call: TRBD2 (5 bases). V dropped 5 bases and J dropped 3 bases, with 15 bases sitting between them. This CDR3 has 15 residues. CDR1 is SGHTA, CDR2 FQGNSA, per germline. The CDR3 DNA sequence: TGTGCCAGCAGCCCTACCGGGAAGGTAACAGATACGCAGTATTTT. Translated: CASSPTGKVTDTQYF.

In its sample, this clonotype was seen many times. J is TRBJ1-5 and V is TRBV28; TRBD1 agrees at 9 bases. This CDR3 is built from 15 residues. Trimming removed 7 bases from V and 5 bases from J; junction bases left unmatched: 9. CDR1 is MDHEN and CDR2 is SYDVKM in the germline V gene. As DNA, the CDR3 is TGTGCCAGCACCACTCCGGGACAGGGAGATCAGCCCCAGCATTTT. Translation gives CASTTPGQGDQPQHF.

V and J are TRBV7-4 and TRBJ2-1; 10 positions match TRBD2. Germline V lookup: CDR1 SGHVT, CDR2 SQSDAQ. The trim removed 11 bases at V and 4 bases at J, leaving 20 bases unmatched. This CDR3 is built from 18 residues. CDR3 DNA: TGTGCCCTCTGCCTACAGACACCCTTTAGCGGGAGGTACAATGAGCAGTTCTTC. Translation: CALCLQTPFSGRYNEQFF.

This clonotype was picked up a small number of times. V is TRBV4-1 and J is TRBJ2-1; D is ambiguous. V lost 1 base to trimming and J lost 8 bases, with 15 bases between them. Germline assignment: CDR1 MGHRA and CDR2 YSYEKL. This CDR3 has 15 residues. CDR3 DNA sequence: TGCGCCAGCAGCCAAGTTTCCGGGTCTGGCGATGAGCAGTTCTTC. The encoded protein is CASSQVSGSGDEQFF.

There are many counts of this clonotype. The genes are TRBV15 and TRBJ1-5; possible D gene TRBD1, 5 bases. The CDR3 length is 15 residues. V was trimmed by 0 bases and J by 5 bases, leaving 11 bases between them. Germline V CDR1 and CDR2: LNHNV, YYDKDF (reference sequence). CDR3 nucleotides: TGTGCCACCAGCAGAGACTCGGCCAGGGATCAGCCCCAGCATTTT. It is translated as CATSRDSARDQPQHF.

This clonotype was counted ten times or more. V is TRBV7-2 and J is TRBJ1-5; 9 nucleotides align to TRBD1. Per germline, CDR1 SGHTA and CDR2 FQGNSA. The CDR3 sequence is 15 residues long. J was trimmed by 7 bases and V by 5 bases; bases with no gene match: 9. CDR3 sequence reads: CASSNSGQGRQPQHF. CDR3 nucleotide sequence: TGTGCCAGCAGCAACTCGGGACAGGGTCGGCAGCCCCAGCATTTT.

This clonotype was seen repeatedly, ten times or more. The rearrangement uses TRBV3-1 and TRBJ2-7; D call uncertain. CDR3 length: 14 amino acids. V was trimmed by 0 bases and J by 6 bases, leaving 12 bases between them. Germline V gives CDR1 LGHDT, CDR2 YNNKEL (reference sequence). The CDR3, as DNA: TGTGCCAGCAGCCAAGACGCCGCGTCAGGCGAGCAGTACTTC. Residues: CASSQDAASGEQYF.

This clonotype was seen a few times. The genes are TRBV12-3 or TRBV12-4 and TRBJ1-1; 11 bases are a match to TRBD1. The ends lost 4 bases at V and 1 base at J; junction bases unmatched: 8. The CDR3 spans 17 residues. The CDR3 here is CASSSSRDRGWNTEAFF. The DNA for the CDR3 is TGTGCCAGCAGTTCCAGCCGGGACAGGGGGTGGAACACTGAAGCTTTCTTT.

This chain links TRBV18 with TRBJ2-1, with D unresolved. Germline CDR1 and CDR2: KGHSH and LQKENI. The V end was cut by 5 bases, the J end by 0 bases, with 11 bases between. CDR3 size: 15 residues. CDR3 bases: TGTGCCAGCTCAGCAACTGGGGACTCCTACAATGAGCAGTTCTTC. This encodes CASSATGDSYNEQFF.

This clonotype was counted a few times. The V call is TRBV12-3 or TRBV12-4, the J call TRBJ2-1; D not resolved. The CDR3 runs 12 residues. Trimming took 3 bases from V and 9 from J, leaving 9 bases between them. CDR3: CASSFWQAEQFF. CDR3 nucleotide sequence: TGTGCCAGCAGTTTTTGGCAGGCTGAGCAGTTCTTC.

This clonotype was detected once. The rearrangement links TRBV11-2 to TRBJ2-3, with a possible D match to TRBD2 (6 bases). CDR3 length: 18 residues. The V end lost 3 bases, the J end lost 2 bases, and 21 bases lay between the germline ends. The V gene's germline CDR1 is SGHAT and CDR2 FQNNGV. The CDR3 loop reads CASSFPQLRRGTTDTQYF. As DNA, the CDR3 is TGTGCCAGCAGCTTCCCCCAACTGCGGCGGGGAACCACAGATACGCAGTATTTT.

CDR3 residues: CASSPVPGPRTGGEISWELFF. CDR3 bases: TGTGCCAGCAGCCCCGTGCCGGGACCCCGGACAGGGGGGGAAATCTCGTGGGAGCTGTTTTTT. The V call is TRBV28, the J call TRBJ2-2; 10 nucleotides align to TRBD1. Trimming removed 6 bases from V and 9 bases from J; junction bases left unmatched: 28. From germline, CDR1 is MDHEN and CDR2 SYDVKM. This CDR3 has 21 amino acids.

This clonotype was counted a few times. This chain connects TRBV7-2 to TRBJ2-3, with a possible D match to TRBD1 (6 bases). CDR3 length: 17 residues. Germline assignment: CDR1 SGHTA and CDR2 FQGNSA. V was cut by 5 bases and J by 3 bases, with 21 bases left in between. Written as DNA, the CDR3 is TGTGCCAGCAGCCGAGAGGCAACAGGGCTTCTGACAGATACGCAGTATTTT. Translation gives CASSREATGLLTDTQYF.

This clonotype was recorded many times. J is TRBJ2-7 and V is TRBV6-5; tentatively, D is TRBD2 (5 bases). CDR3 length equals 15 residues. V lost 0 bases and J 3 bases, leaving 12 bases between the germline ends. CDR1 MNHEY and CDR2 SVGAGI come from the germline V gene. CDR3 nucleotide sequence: TGTGCCAGCAGTTACTCTTATGGGGAGAACTACGAGCAGTACTTC. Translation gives CASSYSYGENYEQYF.

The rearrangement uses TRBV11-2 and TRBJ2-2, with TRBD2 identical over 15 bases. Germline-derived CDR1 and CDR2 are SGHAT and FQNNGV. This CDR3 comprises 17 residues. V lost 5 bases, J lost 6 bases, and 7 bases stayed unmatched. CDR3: CASSRTSGRAKAGELFF. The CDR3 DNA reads TGTGCCAGCAGCCGGACTAGCGGGAGGGCCAAGGCCGGGGAGCTGTTTTTT.

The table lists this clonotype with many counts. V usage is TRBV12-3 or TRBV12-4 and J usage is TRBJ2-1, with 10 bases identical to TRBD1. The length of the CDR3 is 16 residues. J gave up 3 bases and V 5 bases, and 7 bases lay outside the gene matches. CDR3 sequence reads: CASSKSRTGGYNEQFF. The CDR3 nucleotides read TGTGCCAGCAGTAAGTCTCGGACAGGGGGCTACAATGAGCAGTTCTTC.

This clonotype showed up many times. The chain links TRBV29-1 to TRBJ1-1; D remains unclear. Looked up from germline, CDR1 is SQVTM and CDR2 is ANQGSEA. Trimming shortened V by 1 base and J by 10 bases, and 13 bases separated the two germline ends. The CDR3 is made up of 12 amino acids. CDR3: CSVEGLSEGAFF. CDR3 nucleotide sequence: TGCAGCGTTGAAGGTCTCAGTGAGGGAGCTTTCTTT.